This note documents a single T cell receptor (beta chain) sequence. The sample is drawn from a study of blood T cell repertoires in COVID-19. Study summary: COVID-19 samples from acute and convalescent phases originated in the United States, Italy and Spain.

Germline CDR1 reads GTSNPN; CDR2 reads SVGIG (reference sequence). The junction had 8 bases not matched to a gene; V was cut back by 5 bases and J by 1 base. This CDR3 has 14 residues. Sequencing used immunoSEQ multiplex PCR; TCRdb keeps in-frame clones, though not all of them. The table has approximately 84,000 clones, about 73% seen once. The sample comprised peripheral blood. This TCR derives from a man aged 50-59 years with active or convalescent COVID-19. This sequence joins TRBV30 and TRBJ2-7, with 7 bases that match TRBD1. The CDR3 DNA reads as TGTGCCTGGGCCATACAGGGGTTGTCCTACGAGCAGTACTTC. It codes for CAWAIQGLSYEQYF.